This TCR beta chain derives from a study of beta chain features in type 1 diabetes. Study details: Sorted cells, 90 million to 130 million in number, were examined across all samples.

With respect to this clone: The antigen is unknown.

Central memory, naive, regulatory and stem cell-like memory CD4+ cells were sorted by CD45RO/CCR7/CD25/CD127/CD95/CD27. The isolated RNA, all of it, was reverse transcribed, so expressed TCRB transcripts were what got sequenced. Profiling relied on immunoSEQ multiplex PCR, and the TCRdb table lists in-frame clones only, not all of them. This table has fewer than 500,000 clones, approximately 14% appearing once. Overall study results and limits: The VDJ junctions of type 1 diabetes patients carried fewer insertions and more deletions.

Germline-derived CDR1 and CDR2 are GTSNPN and SVGIG (reference sequence). The CDR3 covers 17 residues. Trimming cost V 3 bases and J 0 bases, with 18 bases left between them. The chain has TRBV30 and TRBJ2-1, with D perhaps matching TRBD2 (6 bases). Input material: naive CD4+ T cells from blood. The sequence was collected from a man aged 30-40 years in good health. CDR3: CAWRRGLAISSYNEQFF. The CDR3 DNA sequence: TGTGCCTGGAGGCGTGGGCTAGCGATTAGCTCCTACAATGAGCAGTTCTTC.